This is a list of T cell receptor beta chains from one sample in a study of identical twins. TCRdb re-called the 5' RACE reads with MiXCR, one entry per CDR3 protein. Of 700,000 or so distinct CDR3 sequences detected, around 8.3% appear once; the ten largest clones hold around 0.98%. These data also formed part of another study, on yellow fever vaccine responses in identical twins.

The sequencing sample was made of PBMCs. These receptors were taken from a young woman in good health. The CDR3 runs from the conserved cysteine through the conserved F or W. The D gene is left open where the match is weak. Some rows mark clone size as missing; the rest say once, few, many or name a class of expanded clone.

TRBJ1-4,few,.,TRBV2,CASTGTRATNEKLFF,TGTGCCAGCACCGGGACGAGGGCAACTAATGAAAAACTGTTTTTT
TRBJ2-1,.,.,TRBV6-2/TRBV6-3,CASPARPGVVSSYNEQFF,TGTGCCAGCCCTGCTAGGCCCGGGGTGGTTAGCTCCTACAATGAGCAGTTCTTC
TRBJ2-7,.,.,TRBV29-1,CSVGDSDEQYF,TGCAGCGTGGGAGACAGTGACGAGCAGTACTTC
TRBJ2-5,few,TRBD1,TRBV3-1,CASSQEKGAFETQYF,TGTGCCAGCAGCCAAGAAAAGGGGGCTTTCGAGACCCAGTACTTC
TRBJ2-1,few,.,TRBV3-1,CASSQDPGWRLYNEQFF,TGTGCCAGCAGCCAAGATCCCGGCTGGAGACTTTACAATGAGCAGTTCTTC
TRBJ1-5,few,TRBD1,TRBV20-1,CSAPLGGGSNQPQHF,TGCAGTGCTCCTCTGGGAGGGGGCTCCAATCAGCCCCAGCATTTT
TRBJ2-7,.,.,TRBV2,CASSEAPGSVDYEQYF,TGTGCCAGCAGTGAAGCGCCCGGGAGTGTCGACTACGAGCAGTACTTC
TRBJ2-7,.,TRBD2,TRBV7-9,CASSPTGLAGGYEQYF,TGTGCCAGCAGCCCGACGGGACTAGCGGGAGGCTACGAGCAGTACTTC
TRBJ2-2,.,TRBD1,TRBV12-3/TRBV12-4,CASSFDRGGDGELFF,TGTGCCAGCAGTTTTGACAGGGGGGGGGACGGGGAGCTGTTTTTT
TRBJ2-2,.,.,TRBV29-1,CSVVGGGTGELFF,TGCAGCGTTGTAGGGGGTGGGACCGGGGAGCTGTTTTTT
TRBJ2-1,few,TRBD2,TRBV11-2,CASGGGHWTSGILNEQFF,TGTGCCAGCGGGGGGGGTCACTGGACTAGCGGGATCTTAAATGAGCAGTTCTTC
TRBJ2-7,.,.,TRBV6-1,CASTGRQGSYEQYF,TGTGCCAGCACCGGTCGGCAGGGTTCCTACGAGCAGTACTTC
TRBJ1-6,.,TRBD1,TRBV5-1,CASSRDRTYNSPLHF,TGCGCCAGCAGCCGGGACAGGACATATAATTCACCCCTCCACTTT
TRBJ2-6,few,.,TRBV20-1,CSARDRAVFSGANVLTF,TGCAGTGCTAGAGACAGGGCGGTATTCTCTGGGGCCAACGTCCTGACTTTC
TRBJ2-3,.,TRBD1,TRBV7-2,CASSTRQGYPTDTQYF,TGTGCCAGCAGCACCCGACAGGGGTACCCTACAGATACGCAGTATTTT
TRBJ2-1,many,.,TRBV11-2,CASSLEEGYVSYNEQFF,TGTGCCAGCAGCTTAGAGGAGGGTTATGTCTCCTACAATGAGCAGTTCTTC
TRBJ1-4,many,.,TRBV28,CASSFGQGGNEKLFF,TGTGCCAGCAGTTTCGGCCAGGGAGGTAATGAAAAACTGTTTTTT
TRBJ2-1,.,TRBD2,TRBV3-1,CASSQDRTSAKAEQFF,TGTGCCAGCAGCCAAGATAGGACTAGCGCGAAGGCGGAGCAGTTCTTC
TRBJ2-7,few,.,TRBV20-1,CSEGSGYEQYF,TGCAGTGAGGGAAGCGGCTACGAGCAGTACTTC
TRBJ2-1,few,.,TRBV20-1,CSAGTTFDYNEQFF,TGCAGTGCCGGAACTACTTTCGACTACAATGAGCAGTTCTTC
TRBJ2-7,few,.,TRBV6-2/TRBV6-3,CASSYSRQGLSYEQYF,TGTGCCAGCAGTTACTCGAGGCAGGGGCTCAGCTACGAGCAGTACTTC
TRBJ1-1,many,.,TRBV6-2/TRBV6-3,CASSLGPGRTEAFF,TGTGCCAGCAGTTTGGGACCCGGGAGAACTGAAGCTTTCTTT
TRBJ2-7,many,.,TRBV29-1,CSGVGVATYEQYF,TGCAGCGGGGTGGGGGTCGCAACCTACGAGCAGTACTTC
TRBJ2-7,few,.,TRBV20-1,CSARGDFRDSQQGSEQYF,TGCAGTGCTAGGGGGGATTTCCGGGACTCACAACAAGGCTCCGAGCAGTACTTC
TRBJ2-3,many,TRBD2,TRBV20-1,CSASSPSGRSGTDTQYF,TGCAGTGCTAGCTCCCCTAGCGGGAGATCGGGCACAGATACGCAGTATTTT
TRBJ2-2,.,TRBD1,TRBV28,CASQRQGFDTGELFF,TGTGCCAGCCAACGACAGGGGTTCGACACCGGGGAGCTGTTTTTT
TRBJ2-5,few,.,TRBV5-1,CASSSAFEAFPETQYF,TGCGCCAGCAGCTCCGCGTTCGAGGCGTTCCCAGAGACCCAGTACTTC
TRBJ2-7,few,TRBD1,TRBV6-1,CASSVTLRDRGLYEQYF,TGTGCCAGCAGCGTAACCCTCCGGGACAGGGGGCTATACGAGCAGTACTTC
TRBJ2-7,.,.,TRBV29-1,CSVLDGSCEQYF,TGCAGCGTTCTGGACGGGTCCTGCGAGCAGTACTTC
TRBJ2-7,many,.,TRBV14,CASSDIRDYEQYF,TGTGCCAGTTCGGACATCCGAGACTACGAGCAGTACTTC
TRBJ1-2,many,.,TRBV12-3/TRBV12-4,CASSLETATYGYTF,TGTGCCAGCAGTTTAGAGACAGCTACCTATGGCTACACCTTC
TRBJ1-1,.,TRBD1,TRBV6-1,CASSGRDRATEAFF,TGTGCCAGCAGTGGCCGGGACAGGGCCACTGAAGCTTTCTTT
TRBJ2-4,.,.,TRBV12-3/TRBV12-4,CASSFNPRIQYF,TGTGCCAGCAGTTTTAACCCGCGGATTCAGTACTTC
TRBJ1-4,.,TRBD1,TRBV9,CASSEGPGGFEKLFF,TGTGCCAGCAGCGAGGGACCAGGGGGCTTTGAAAAACTGTTTTTT
TRBJ2-5,few,.,TRBV28,CASSLDSLNQETQYF,TGTGCCAGCAGTTTAGACAGCCTTAACCAAGAGACCCAGTACTTC
TRBJ2-4,few,.,TRBV20-1,CSASPAGGNIQYF,TGCAGTGCCAGCCCCGCGGGTGGTAACATTCAGTACTTC
TRBJ2-7,.,TRBD2,TRBV5-1,CASSYTSGSAGEQYF,TGCGCCAGCAGCTACACTAGCGGATCGGCGGGGGAGCAGTACTTC
TRBJ2-3,few,.,TRBV20-1,CSARDEALNQYF,TGCAGTGCTAGAGATGAGGCCCTAAATCAGTATTTT
TRBJ2-3,few,TRBD1,TRBV29-1,CSVESPGQGGTDTQYF,TGCAGCGTTGAGAGTCCGGGACAGGGGGGGACAGATACGCAGTATTTT